The sequence of this T cell receptor (beta chain) was determined in a study of T cell responses to AZD1222 COVID-19 vaccine. Method: immunoSEQ multiplex PCR; TCRdb's copy keeps in-frame clones and lacks some. The table has about 140,000 clones, around 84% seen once. Doses given second, at about 4 or about 12 weeks, were pooled. Whole-study results and caveats: Of spike-specific TCRs, nearly half reportedly target regions left unmutated in variants. AZD1222 recipients seropositive at baseline numbered only five to seven. Repertoire sampling happened only post peak T cell response.

This CDR3 contains 14 residues. Per germline, CDR1 SNHLY and CDR2 FYNNEI. V gave up 8 bases and J gave up 7 bases, with 15 bases separating them. The table lists this clone with a count of one. Its antigen remains unknown. Source: peripheral blood, taken 28 days after the second AZD1222 dose. This sequence joins TRBV2 and TRBJ1-6; possibly TRBD1 for D (5 bases). The source is an adult who received the AZD1222 COVID-19 vaccine. CDR3 in DNA: TGTGCCAGCCGCAGGGAGGGAGACAATTCACCCCTCCACTTT. Translating gives CASRREGDNSPLHF.